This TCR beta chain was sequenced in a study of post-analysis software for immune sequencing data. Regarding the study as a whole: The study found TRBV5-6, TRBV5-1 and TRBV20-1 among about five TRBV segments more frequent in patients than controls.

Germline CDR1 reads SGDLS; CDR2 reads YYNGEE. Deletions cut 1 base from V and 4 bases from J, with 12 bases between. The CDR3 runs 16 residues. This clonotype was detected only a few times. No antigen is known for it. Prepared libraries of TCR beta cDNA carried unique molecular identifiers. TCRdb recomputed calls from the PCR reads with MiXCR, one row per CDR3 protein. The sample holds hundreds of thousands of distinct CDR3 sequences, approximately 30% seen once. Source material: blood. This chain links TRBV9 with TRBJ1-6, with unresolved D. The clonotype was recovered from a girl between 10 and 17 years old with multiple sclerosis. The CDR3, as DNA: TGTGCCAGCAGCGTAAAGGATATTAGTTATAATTCACCCCTCCACTTT. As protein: CASSVKDISYNSPLHF.